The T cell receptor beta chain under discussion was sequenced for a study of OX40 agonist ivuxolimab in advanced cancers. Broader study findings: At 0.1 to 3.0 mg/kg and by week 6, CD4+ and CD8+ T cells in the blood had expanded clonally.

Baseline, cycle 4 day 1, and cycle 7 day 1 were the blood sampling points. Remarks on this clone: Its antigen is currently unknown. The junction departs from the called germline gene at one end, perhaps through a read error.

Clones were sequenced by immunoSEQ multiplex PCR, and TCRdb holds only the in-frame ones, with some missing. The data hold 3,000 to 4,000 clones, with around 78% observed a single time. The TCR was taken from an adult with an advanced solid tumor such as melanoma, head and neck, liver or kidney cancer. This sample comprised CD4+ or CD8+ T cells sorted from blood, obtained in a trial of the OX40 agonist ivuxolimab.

DNA of the CDR3: TGTGCCAGCAGCTTACGTCCGGGACAGGGCACAGGTACGCAGTATTTT. It is translated as CASSLRPGQGTGTQYF. The chain is built from TRBV7-2 and TRBJ2-3, with 9 bases that match TRBD1. Germline CDR1 is SGHTA and CDR2 is FQGNSA. The CDR3 has 16 residues.